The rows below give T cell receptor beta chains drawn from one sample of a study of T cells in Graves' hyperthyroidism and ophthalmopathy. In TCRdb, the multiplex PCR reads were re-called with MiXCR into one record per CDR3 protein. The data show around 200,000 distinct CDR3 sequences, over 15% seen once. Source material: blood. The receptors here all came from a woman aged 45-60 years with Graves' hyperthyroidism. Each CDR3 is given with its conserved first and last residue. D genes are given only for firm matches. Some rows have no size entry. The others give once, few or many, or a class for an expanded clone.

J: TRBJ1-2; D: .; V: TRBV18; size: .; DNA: TGTGCCAGCTCACCTACCCCCGACGGCTCCCGCTATGGCTACACCTTC; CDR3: CASSPTPDGSRYGYTF
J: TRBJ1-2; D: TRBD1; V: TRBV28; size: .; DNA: TGTGCCAGCAGTTCACCACAGGGGGCGCGTGGCTACACCTTC; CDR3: CASSSPQGARGYTF
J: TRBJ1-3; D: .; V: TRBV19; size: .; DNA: TGTGCCAGTATTCACGGGACCAGCTCTGGAAACACCATATATTTT; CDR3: CASIHGTSSGNTIYF
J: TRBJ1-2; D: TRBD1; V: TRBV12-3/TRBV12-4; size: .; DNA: TGTGCCAGCAGGTCCGGGACAGGGAGCCAGCCCCACTATGGCTACACCTTC; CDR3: CASRSGTGSQPHYGYTF
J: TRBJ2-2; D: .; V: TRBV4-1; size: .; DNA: TGCGCCAGCAGCCCCCTGGCGGCGAGGCTGTTTTTT; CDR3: CASSPLAARLFF
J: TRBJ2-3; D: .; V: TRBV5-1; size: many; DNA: TGCGCCAGCAGCCAAGGGACTAGCACAGATACGCAGTATTTT; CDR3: CASSQGTSTDTQYF
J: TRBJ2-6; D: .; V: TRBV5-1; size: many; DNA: TGCGCCAGCAGCTACTACGACAGACCTTCTGGGGCCAACGTCCTGACTTTC; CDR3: CASSYYDRPSGANVLTF
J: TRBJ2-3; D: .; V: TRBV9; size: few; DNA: TGTGCCAGCGGCGTGGAGGGGGTTGTCGATACGCAGTATTTT; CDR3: CASGVEGVVDTQYF
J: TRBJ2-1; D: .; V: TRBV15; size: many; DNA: TGTGCCACCGGGCGACTAGATTATGAGCAGTTCTTC; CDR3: CATGRLDYEQFF
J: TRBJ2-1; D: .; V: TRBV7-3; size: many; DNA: TGTGCCAGCAGCTTAGACCGATACAATGAGCAGTTCTTC; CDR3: CASSLDRYNEQFF
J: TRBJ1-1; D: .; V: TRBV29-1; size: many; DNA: TGCAGCGTTGTGAGGGCGGGGGACACTGAAGCTTTCTTT; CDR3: CSVVRAGDTEAFF
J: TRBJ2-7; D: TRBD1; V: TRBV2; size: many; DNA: TGTGCCAGCAGTGTAACCCGGGACAGCGAGCAGTACTTC; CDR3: CASSVTRDSEQYF
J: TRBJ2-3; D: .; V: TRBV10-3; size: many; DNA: TGTGCCACCAGCGAGGATCACCCCGATACGCAGTATTTT; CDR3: CATSEDHPDTQYF
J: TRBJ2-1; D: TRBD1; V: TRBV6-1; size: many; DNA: TGTGCCAGCAGTGAAGGACAGGGGGACTACAATGAGCAGTTCTTC; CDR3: CASSEGQGDYNEQFF
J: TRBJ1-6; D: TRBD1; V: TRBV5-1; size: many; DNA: TGCGCCAGCAGCGGGGGACAGAATCATAATTCACCCCTCCACTTT; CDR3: CASSGGQNHNSPLHF
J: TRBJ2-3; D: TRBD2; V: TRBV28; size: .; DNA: TGTGCCAGCAGCTTAACCGGGACTAGCACAGATGCGCAGTATTTT; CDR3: CASSLTGTSTDAQYF
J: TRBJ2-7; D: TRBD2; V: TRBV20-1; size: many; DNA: TGCAGTGCTAGAGCCGGCGGGGGGCCCTACGAGCAGTACTTC; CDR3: CSARAGGGPYEQYF
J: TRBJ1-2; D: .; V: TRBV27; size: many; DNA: .; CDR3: CASSTSLAYGYTF
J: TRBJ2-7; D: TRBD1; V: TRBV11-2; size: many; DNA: TGTGCCAGCAGCACGTCGACAGGGGGCTACGAGCAGTACTTC; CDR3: CASSTSTGGYEQYF
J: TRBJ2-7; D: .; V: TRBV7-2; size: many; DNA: TGTGCCAGCAGCGTCGAACTAGGGTATTCCGAAGAGCAGTACTTC; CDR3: CASSVELGYSEEQYF
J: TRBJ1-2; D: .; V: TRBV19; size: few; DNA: TGTGCCAGTAGTACAGGGGCTGGCTACACCTTC; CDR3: CASSTGAGYTF
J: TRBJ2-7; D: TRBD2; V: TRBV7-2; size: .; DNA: TGTGCCAGCAGCTTATTTCTACGCGGGGGGCTTACCTCCTACGAGCAGTACTTC; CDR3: CASSLFLRGGLTSYEQYF
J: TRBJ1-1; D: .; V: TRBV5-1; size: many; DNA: TGCGCCAGCAGCTCGTTCCAGGGAGGCACTGAAGCTTTCTTT; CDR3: CASSSFQGGTEAFF
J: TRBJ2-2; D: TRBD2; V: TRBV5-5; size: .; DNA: TGTGCCAGCAGCCAATGGGGGGGATCGAACACCGGGGAGCTGTTTTTT; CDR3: CASSQWGGSNTGELFF
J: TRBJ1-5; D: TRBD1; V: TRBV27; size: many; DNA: TGTGCCAGCAGTGCCCAAAAGGGGGCTCGGCAGCCCCAGCATTTT; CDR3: CASSAQKGARQPQHF
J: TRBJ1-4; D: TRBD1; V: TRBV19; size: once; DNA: TGTGCCAGTACAGGGGGCGCCCGTGAAAAACTGTTTTTT; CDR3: CASTGGAREKLFF
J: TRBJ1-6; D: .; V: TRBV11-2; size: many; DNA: TGTGCCAGCAGCTTCGCCGTTGGGAATTCACCCCTCCACTTT; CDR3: CASSFAVGNSPLHF
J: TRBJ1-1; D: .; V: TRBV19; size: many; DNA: TGTGCCAGTATATTCCGGGGGCGAAAGAACACTGAAGCTTTCTTT; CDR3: CASIFRGRKNTEAFF
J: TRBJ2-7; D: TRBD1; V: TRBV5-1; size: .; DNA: TGCGCCAGCAGCCCGGGGACAGGGCGGGACGAGCAGTACTTC; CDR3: CASSPGTGRDEQYF
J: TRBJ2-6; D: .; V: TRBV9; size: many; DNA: TGTGCCAGCAGCGTGACGGGAGCTGGGGCCAACGTCCTGACTTTC; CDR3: CASSVTGAGANVLTF
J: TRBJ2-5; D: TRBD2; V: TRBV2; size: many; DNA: TGTGCCAGCAGTGGCACCCCGCGGGGGGGCTTCCAAGAGACCCAGTACTTC; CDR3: CASSGTPRGGFQETQYF
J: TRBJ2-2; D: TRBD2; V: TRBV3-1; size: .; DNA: TGTGCCAGCAGCCGTAGCGGGGGGTCCGGGGAGCTGTTTTTT; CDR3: CASSRSGGSGELFF
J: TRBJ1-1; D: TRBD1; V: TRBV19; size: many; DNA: TGTGCCAGTAGTATGAGGGTCCGAGACAGGGCCTTGAACACTGAAGCTTTCTTT; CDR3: CASSMRVRDRALNTEAFF
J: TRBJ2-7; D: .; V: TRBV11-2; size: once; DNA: TGTGCCACTACTCTTTCCCCCTCCTACGAGCAGTACTTC; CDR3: CATTLSPSYEQYF
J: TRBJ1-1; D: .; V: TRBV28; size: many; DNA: TGTGCCAGCAGTCCCCTGGGGTTAGGAGAGACTGAAGCTTTCTTT; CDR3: CASSPLGLGETEAFF
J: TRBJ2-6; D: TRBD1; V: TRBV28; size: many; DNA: TGTGCCAGCAGTTTAGTCGGGACAGGGCCCTCTGGGGCCAACGTCCTGACTTTC; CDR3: CASSLVGTGPSGANVLTF
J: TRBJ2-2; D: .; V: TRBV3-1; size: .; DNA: TGTGCCAGCAGCCACTCGGGACCCTCGCGCTCCGGGGAGCTGTTTTTT; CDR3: CASSHSGPSRSGELFF
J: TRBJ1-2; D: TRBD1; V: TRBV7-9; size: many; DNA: TGTGCCAGCAGCCGGAGGAGGTTTCAGGGGGCTGGAGATGGCTACACCTTC; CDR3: CASSRRRFQGAGDGYTF
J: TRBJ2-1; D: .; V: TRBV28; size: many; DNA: TGTGCCAGCAGTTTATCAGATGAGCAGTTCTTC; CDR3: CASSLSDEQFF
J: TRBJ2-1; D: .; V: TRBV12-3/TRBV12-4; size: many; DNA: TGTGCCAGCAGTTCCAACAGAGTCTTCTACAATGAGCAGTTCTTC; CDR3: CASSSNRVFYNEQFF
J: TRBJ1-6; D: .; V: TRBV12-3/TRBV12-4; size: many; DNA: TGTGCCAGCAGTTTAAGACAGAATTCACCCCTCCACTTT; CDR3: CASSLRQNSPLHF
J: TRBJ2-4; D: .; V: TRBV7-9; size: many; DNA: TGTGCTACCACTCGGGAAAACATTCAGTACTTC; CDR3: CATTRENIQYF
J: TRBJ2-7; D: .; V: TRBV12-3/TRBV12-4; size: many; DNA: TGTGCCAGCGCGTTCAGGGCAGGGTCGCACGAGCAGTACTTC; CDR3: CASAFRAGSHEQYF
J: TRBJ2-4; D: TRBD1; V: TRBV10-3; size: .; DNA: TGTGCCACCCGGGACAGGGGGCATTCGGACATTCAGTACTTC; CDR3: CATRDRGHSDIQYF
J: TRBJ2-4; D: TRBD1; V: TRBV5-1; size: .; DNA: TGCGCCAGCAGCTGGACAGGGGGGAACATTCAGTACTTC; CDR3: CASSWTGGNIQYF
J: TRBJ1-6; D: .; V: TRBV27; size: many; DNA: TGTGCCAGCAGGGCTACTGCCCTTTCACCCCTCCACTTT; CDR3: CASRATALSPLHF
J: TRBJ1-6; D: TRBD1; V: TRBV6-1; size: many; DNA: TGTGCCAGCAGTGAAGCGGATGGCAGGGGGGATTCACCCCTCCACTTT; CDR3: CASSEADGRGDSPLHF
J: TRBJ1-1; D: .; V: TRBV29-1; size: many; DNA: TGCAGCGTACGGACGGTGAACACTGAAGCTTTCTTT; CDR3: CSVRTVNTEAFF
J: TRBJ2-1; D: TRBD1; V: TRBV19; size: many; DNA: TGTGCCAGTAGTACGGGGACAGGGCTATACAATGAGCAGTTCTTC; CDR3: CASSTGTGLYNEQFF
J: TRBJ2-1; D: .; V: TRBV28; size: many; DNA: TGTGCCAGCATAGGGGGGGCGGGGGATGAGCAGTTCTTC; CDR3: CASIGGAGDEQFF
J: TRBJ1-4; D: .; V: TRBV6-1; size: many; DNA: TGTGCCAGCAGTGCGGGGGACATGCGGGAAAAACTGTTTTTT; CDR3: CASSAGDMREKLFF
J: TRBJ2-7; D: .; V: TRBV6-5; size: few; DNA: TGTGCCAGCAGTTACTCTTCCCAGGGGGGCTCCTACGAGCAGTACTTC; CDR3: CASSYSSQGGSYEQYF
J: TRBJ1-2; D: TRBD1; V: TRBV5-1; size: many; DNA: TGCGCCAGCAGCCCTGGACAGGGCGGCTATGGCTACACCTTC; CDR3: CASSPGQGGYGYTF
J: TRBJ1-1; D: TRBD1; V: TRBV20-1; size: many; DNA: TGCAGTGCTGACCGGGACAGGGGGAACACTGAAGCTTTCTTT; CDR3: CSADRDRGNTEAFF
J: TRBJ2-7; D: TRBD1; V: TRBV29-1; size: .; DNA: TGCAGCGCCCTCGGACAGGGCCACGAGCAGTACTTC; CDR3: CSALGQGHEQYF
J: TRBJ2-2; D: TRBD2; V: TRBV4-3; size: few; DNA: TGCGCCAGCAGCGGCGGGACTAGCAGGACCGGGGAGCTGTTTTTT; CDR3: CASSGGTSRTGELFF